Below are 32 T cell receptor beta chains sequenced from a single sample in a study of blood T cell repertoires in COVID-19. Some clones are missing from TCRdb's copy, which holds only in-frame ones; the method was immunoSEQ multiplex PCR. The data show over 350,000 clones, nearly 90% seen once. Sequencing was carried out using PBMCs or T cells enriched from blood (not recorded which). These receptors came from a woman aged 18-29 years with acute COVID-19.

CDR3 region: CASSYLTGASGNTIYF. The CDR3 DNA is TGTGCCAGCAGCTACCTAACAGGGGCCTCTGGAAACACCATATATTTT. The rearrangement links TRBV7-6 to TRBJ1-3; TRBD1 matches at 7 bases. After removal of 4 bases from V and 0 bases from J, the junction contained 6 bases not matched to a gene. The CDR3 spans 16 residues. Looked up from germline, CDR1 is SGHVS and CDR2 is FNYEAQ.

The chain uses TRBV12-3 or TRBV12-4 and TRBJ1-2; D remains ambiguous. Trimming cost V 1 base and J 8 bases, with 11 bases left between them. CDR3 length: 13 amino acids. The CDR3 here is CASSLVYLEGYTF. The DNA of the CDR3 is TGTGCCAGCAGTTTAGTTTACTTGGAGGGCTACACCTTC.

The rearrangement links TRBV5-4 to TRBJ2-5; TRBD1 is a possible D gene (6 bases). Germline values: CDR1 SGHNT, CDR2 YYREEE (reference sequence). V was trimmed by 7 bases and J by 5 bases, leaving 15 bases between them. This CDR3 has 13 amino acids. The DNA for the CDR3 is TGTGCCAGCTTAAGAGACAGGTACGAGACCCAGTACTTC. The encoded protein is CASLRDRYETQYF.

The V and J genes are TRBV7-8 and TRBJ2-3, with TRBD2 matching 10 bases. CDR1 is SGHVS and CDR2 is FQNEAQ in the germline V gene. The CDR3 is made up of 16 amino acids. J gave up 1 base and V 3 bases, and 4 bases lay outside the gene matches. In DNA, the CDR3 is TGTGCCAGCAGCTTCTTAGCGGGGGGAGGCACAGATACGCAGTATTTT. This translates into CASSFLAGGGTDTQYF.

The chain joins TRBV13 to TRBJ2-1; D remains ambiguous. This CDR3 spans 15 amino acids. The germline V gene encodes CDR1 PRHDT and CDR2 FYEKMQ (reference sequence). V lost 4 bases and J 10 bases, leaving 20 bases between the germline ends. DNA of the CDR3: TGTGCCAGCAGCTCCTCCCTAGGCCTGTCCGGGGAGCAGTTCTTC. Its translation is CASSSSLGLSGEQFF.

This chain joins TRBV7-7 and TRBJ2-7; D may be TRBD1 (6 bases). Trimming removed 0 bases from V and 6 bases from J, with 9 bases in between. Germline V gene sequence: CDR1 SSHAT, CDR2 FNYEAQ (reference sequence). CDR3 size: 13 residues. The CDR3 region is CASSLAQGSEQYF. The DNA of the CDR3 is TGTGCCAGCAGCTTAGCCCAGGGGTCCGAGCAGTACTTC.

In this sample, this clone turned up once. The rearrangement links TRBV5-1 to TRBJ2-3, with D perhaps matching TRBD2 (7 bases). There are 15 residues in the CDR3. In germline, CDR1 is SGHRS, CDR2 YFSETQ. The ends were cut back, 4 bases at V and 5 bases at J, with 17 bases in the middle. CDR3 region: CASSPDGGRVDTQYF. CDR3 nucleotide sequence: TGCGCCAGCAGCCCGGACGGGGGGCGAGTAGATACGCAGTATTTT. Variable domain in full (rest from reference TRBV5-1 and TRBJ2-3): KAGVTQTPRYLIKTRGQQVTLSCSPISGHRSVSWYQQTPGQGLQFLFEYFSETQRNKGNFPGRFSGRQFSNSRSEMNVSTLELGDSALYLCASSPDGGRVDTQYFGPGTRLTVL.

The J gene is TRBJ2-1, the V gene TRBV7-2, with D possibly TRBD1 on 5 matching bases. Germline assignment: CDR1 SGHTA and CDR2 FQGNSA. V shed 5 bases and J shed 8 bases, with 10 bases lying between them. There are 12 residues in the CDR3. CDR3 sequence reads: CASSPLGDEQFF. The CDR3 DNA reads TGTGCCAGCAGCCCCCTAGGGGATGAGCAGTTCTTC.

This chain links TRBV19 with TRBJ2-2, with D possibly TRBD1 on 6 matching bases. In germline, CDR1 is LNHDA, CDR2 SQIVND (reference sequence). The CDR3 contains 16 residues. V dropped 6 bases and J dropped 0 bases, with 14 bases sitting between them. CDR3 DNA sequence: TGTGCCAGTAGGACCACCGACAGGTCGAACACCGGGGAGCTGTTTTTT. Protein product: CASRTTDRSNTGELFF.

The gene calls are TRBV28 and TRBJ1-1; D gene ambiguous. The germline gives CDR1 MDHEN, CDR2 SYDVKM. The CDR3 is 12 residues long. V lost 8 bases, J lost 3 bases, and 10 bases lay in between. CDR3 coding DNA: TGTGCCAGCCTAGGCTCCCACACTGAAGCTTTCTTT. Translation: CASLGSHTEAFF.

V usage is TRBV20-1 and J usage is TRBJ2-7; D uncertain. This CDR3 comprises 11 residues. Germline CDR1 DFQATT, CDR2 SNEGSKA (reference sequence). V shed 2 bases and J shed 6 bases, with 8 bases lying between them. The CDR3 coding sequence is TGCAGTGCTAGATTAGTCTCCGAGCAGTACTTC. Translation gives CSARLVSEQYF.

The genes are TRBV20-1 and TRBJ2-7; D might be TRBD1 (6 bases). CDR3 length: 13 residues. V lost 3 bases, J lost 6 bases, and 15 bases lay in between. Per germline, CDR1 DFQATT and CDR2 SNEGSKA (reference sequence). The CDR3 is CSASKSGEGEQYF. The DNA of the CDR3 is TGCAGTGCTAGTAAGTCAGGGGAAGGCGAGCAGTACTTC.

This chain connects TRBV5-6 to TRBJ1-2, with unresolved D. V lost 1 base, J lost 2 bases, and 9 bases lay in between. The CDR3 has 14 amino acids. CDR1 SGHDT and CDR2 YYEEEE come from the germline V gene. CDR3 bases: TGTGCCAGCAGCTTGCCCACATGGAACTATGGCTACACCTTC. This encodes CASSLPTWNYGYTF.

This clone was seen more than once but under ten times. The V gene is TRBV4-3, the J gene TRBJ1-2; D not certain. CDR1 is LGHNA and CDR2 is YSLEER in the germline V gene. The length of the CDR3 is 18 residues. V lost 0 bases to trimming and J lost 4 bases, with 21 bases between them. This chain's CDR3 is CASSQEGDIPRRCYGYTF. CDR3 DNA sequence: TGCGCCAGCAGCCAAGAGGGCGACATCCCGAGGAGGTGCTATGGCTACACCTTC.

The rearrangement joins TRBV7-8 to TRBJ2-4, with 11 bases lining up with TRBD2. Trimming cost V 5 bases and J 16 bases; bases outside gene matches: 7. CDR1 SGHVS and CDR2 FQNEAQ come from the germline V gene. The CDR3 loop spans 12 amino acids. The CDR3: CASSLLAGGPYF. The CDR3 coding sequence is TGTGCCAGCAGCCTCTTAGCGGGAGGGCCATACTTC. Based on the CDR3 plus reference TRBV7-8 and TRBJ2-4, the full variable domain is GAGVSQSPRYKVAKRGQDVALRCDPISGHVSLFWYQQALGQGPEFLTYFQNEAQLDKSGLPSDRFFAERPEGSVSTLKIQRTQQEDSAVYLCASSLLAGGPYFGAGTRLSVL.

V gene TRBV7-3 combines with J gene TRBJ2-1, with 8 bases that match TRBD2. J was trimmed by 4 bases and V by 2 bases; bases with no gene match: 10. The CDR3 has 17 amino acids. The V gene's germline CDR1 is SGHTA and CDR2 FQGTGA. CDR3 coding DNA: TGTGCCAGCAGCTTATCCTCCGGGGGGGCCGGGTACAATGAGCAGTTCTTC. Protein product: CASSLSSGGAGYNEQFF.

V and J are TRBV19 and TRBJ1-5; no reliable D call. Germline lookup yields CDR1 LNHDA and CDR2 SQIVND (reference sequence). The germline V and J ends were trimmed by 5 bases and 1 base, with 9 bases remaining between them. The CDR3 has 14 amino acids. The CDR3 protein is CASSRSGSNQPQHF. In nucleotides, the CDR3 is TGTGCCAGTAGTCGGTCGGGAAGCAATCAGCCCCAGCATTTT. Using reference TRBV19 and TRBJ1-5 for the parts outside the CDR3, the full variable domain is DGGITQSPKYLFRKEGQNVTLSCEQNLNHDAMYWYRQDPGQGLRLIYYSQIVNDFQKGDIAEGYSVSREKKESFPLTVTSAQKNPTAFYLCASSRSGSNQPQHFGDGTRLSIL.

V gene TRBV28 combines with J gene TRBJ1-5, with TRBD1 identical over 12 bases. The trim removed 2 bases at V and 6 bases at J, leaving 5 bases unmatched. From germline, CDR1 is MDHEN and CDR2 SYDVKM. The CDR3 extends over 16 amino acids. DNA of the CDR3: TGTGCCAGCAGTTTAGGGGGGACAGGGGGCCCTCAGCCCCAGCATTTT. Translation gives CASSLGGTGGPQPQHF.

V is TRBV4-3 and J is TRBJ2-3; TRBD1 might be the D (7 bases). Germline lookup yields CDR1 LGHNA and CDR2 YSLEER. This CDR3 spans 13 amino acids. V shed 11 bases and J shed 6 bases, with 18 bases lying between them. The CDR3 loop reads CAGSGGREDTQYF. Written as DNA, the CDR3 is TGCGCCGGCTCAGGGGGGCGAGAGGATACGCAGTATTTT.

The CDR3 loop reads CSAVMTENTEAFF. In DNA, the CDR3 is TGCAGCGCCGTGATGACAGAGAACACTGAAGCTTTCTTT. V gene TRBV29-1 combines with J gene TRBJ1-1, with D tentatively TRBD1 (5 bases). The CDR3 covers 13 residues. V gave up 7 bases and J gave up 1 base, with 13 bases separating them. From germline, CDR1 is SQVTM and CDR2 ANQGSEA.

The chain carries TRBV7-9 and TRBJ2-7; 8 nucleotides align to TRBD2. V was pared by 5 bases and J by 1 base, with 4 bases of the junction left unmatched. This CDR3 contains 14 residues. Germline CDR1 SEHNR, CDR2 FQNEAQ (reference sequence). CDR3 sequence (DNA): TGTGCCAGCAGCCCCAGACTAGCGTCCTACGAGCAGTACTTC. This sequence encodes CASSPRLASYEQYF.

This clone was detected once. The rearrangement links TRBV18 to TRBJ2-5; D is unclear. This CDR3 is 12 amino acids long. Germline V lookup: CDR1 KGHSH, CDR2 LQKENI. V was clipped by 3 bases and J by 4 bases, with 6 bases between them. Written as DNA, the CDR3 is TGTGCCAGCTCACCCAACAGAGAGACCCAGTACTTC. Its protein product is CASSPNRETQYF.

The V and J genes are TRBV20-1 and TRBJ1-2; D remains unclear. The CDR3 has 11 amino acids. In germline, CDR1 is DFQATT, CDR2 SNEGSKA (reference sequence). V was shortened by 6 bases and J by 6 bases, with 11 bases between the two germline ends. For the CDR3, the DNA is TGCAGTGCCACTTATGATAATGGCTACACCTTC. This gives the protein CSATYDNGYTF.

This clone was observed once. This sequence joins TRBV5-1 and TRBJ2-5; 10 bases align to TRBD1. Trimming removed 3 bases from V and 3 bases from J; junction bases left unmatched: 2. The length of the CDR3 is 14 residues. Germline CDR1 reads SGHRS; CDR2 reads YFSETQ. The CDR3 is CASSSGQGEETQYF. DNA for the CDR3: TGCGCCAGCAGCTCTGGACAGGGGGAAGAGACCCAGTACTTC.

This chain joins TRBV3-1 (or the pseudogene TRBV3-2) and TRBJ2-7; 7 bases line up with TRBD1. V lost 3 bases, J lost 6 bases, and 11 bases stayed unmatched. The CDR3 has 15 amino acids. CDR1 and CDR2 (germline): LGHDT, YNNKEL (reference sequence). The CDR3: CASSQSTGVLGEQYF. The CDR3 DNA sequence: TGTGCCAGCAGCCAGAGTACAGGGGTGTTGGGCGAGCAGTACTTC.

This clone was observed once. The rearrangement joins TRBV9 to TRBJ2-7; D uncertain. V lost 4 bases and J lost 5, with 13 bases in between. Germline V gene sequence: CDR1 SGDLS, CDR2 YYNGEE. CDR3 size: 13 residues. The CDR3 loop is CASSFLPSNEQYF. Here the CDR3 DNA reads TGTGCCAGCAGCTTCCTCCCTTCTAACGAGCAGTACTTC.

This clone was counted a few times. DNA for the CDR3: TGTGCCAGCAGCTCCCAGACAGGGTCAAGGCAGCCCCAGCATTTT. Amino acid sequence: CASSSQTGSRQPQHF. The rearrangement links TRBV7-9 to TRBJ1-5, with 7 bases identical to TRBD1. Germline-derived CDR1 and CDR2 are SEHNR and FQNEAQ (reference sequence). There are 15 residues in the CDR3. Trimming took 4 bases from V and 7 from J; bases not matched to a gene: 10.

V and J are TRBV10-3 and TRBJ1-5; TRBD1 agrees at 7 bases. The germline gives CDR1 ENHRY, CDR2 SYGVKD. Trimming took 10 bases from V and 5 from J; bases not matched to a gene: 14. The CDR3 is made up of 15 amino acids. The CDR3 sequence: CATTPGGKGDQPQHF. Here the CDR3 DNA reads TGTGCCACCACCCCAGGGGGGAAGGGGGATCAGCCCCAGCATTTT.

The chain has TRBV27 and TRBJ2-1, with 11 positions matching TRBD2. Germline V gene data show CDR1 as MNHEY and CDR2 as SMNVEV (reference sequence). After removal of 7 bases from V and 3 bases from J, the junction contained 5 bases not matched to a gene. The CDR3 has 15 residues. As DNA, the CDR3 is TGTGCCAGCACTCCGGGACTAGCGGTCTACAATGAGCAGTTCTTC. This sequence encodes CASTPGLAVYNEQFF.

The rearrangement joins TRBV11-2 to TRBJ2-7, with 7 bases fitting TRBD2. The germline V gene has CDR1 SGHAT and CDR2 FQNNGV. The CDR3 totals 14 residues. V shed 1 base and J 1 base; nucleotides not matched to a gene: 1. The chain's CDR3 is CASSLGAGSYEQYF. CDR3 nucleotide sequence: TGTGCCAGCAGCTTAGGAGCGGGATCCTACGAGCAGTACTTC.

The V call is TRBV14, the J call TRBJ2-7; the match to TRBD2 covers 9 bases. The length of the CDR3 is 15 residues. With V trimmed by 0 bases and J by 10 bases, 10 bases remained unmatched. CDR1 is SGHDN and CDR2 is FVKESK in the germline V gene. This CDR3 reads CASSQDRGTSFEQYF. The CDR3 DNA is TGTGCCAGCAGCCAAGACAGGGGGACTAGCTTTGAACAGTACTTC.

The V and J genes are TRBV30 and TRBJ1-2; D is unclear. CDR3 length: 14 residues. The germline V gene has CDR1 GTSNPN and CDR2 SVGIG (reference sequence). With 0 bases removed from V and 8 bases from J, the gap between germline ends came to 16 bases. DNA for the CDR3: TGTGCCTGGAGTGTACGGGGTCAGGTCGGGGGCTACACCTTC. The encoded protein is CAWSVRGQVGGYTF. Using reference TRBV30 and TRBJ1-2 for the parts outside the CDR3, the full variable domain is SQTIHQWPATLVQPVGSPLSLECTVEGTSNPNLYWYRQAAGRGLQLLFYSVGIGQISSEVPQNLSASRPQDRQFILSSKKLLLSDSGFYLCAWSVRGQVGGYTFGSGTRLTVV.